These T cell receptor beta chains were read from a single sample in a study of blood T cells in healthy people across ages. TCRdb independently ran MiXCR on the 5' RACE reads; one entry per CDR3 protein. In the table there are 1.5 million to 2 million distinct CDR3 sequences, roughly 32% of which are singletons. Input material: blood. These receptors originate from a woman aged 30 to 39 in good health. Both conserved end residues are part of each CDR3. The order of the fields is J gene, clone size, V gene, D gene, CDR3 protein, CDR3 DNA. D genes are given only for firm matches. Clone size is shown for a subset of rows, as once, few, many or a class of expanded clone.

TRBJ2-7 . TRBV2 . CASKEGVSYEQYF TGTGCCAGCAAGGAGGGAGTATCCTACGAGCAGTACTTC
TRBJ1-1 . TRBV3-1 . CASSQAVSANTEAFF TGTGCCAGCAGCCAAGCGGTGTCGGCGAACACTGAAGCTTTCTTT
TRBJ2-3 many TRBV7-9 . CASSPQGTSTDTQYF TGTGCCAGCAGCCCACAGGGGACTAGCACAGATACGCAGTATTTT
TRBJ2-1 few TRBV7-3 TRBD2 CASSLMGGSYNEQFF TGTGCCAGCAGCTTAATGGGGGGGTCCTACAATGAGCAGTTCTTC
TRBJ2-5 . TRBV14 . CASSQNQRETQYF TGTGCCAGCAGCCAAAACCAACGAGAGACCCAGTACTTC
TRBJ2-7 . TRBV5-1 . CASSTDHEQYF TGCGCCAGCAGCACGGACCACGAGCAGTACTTC
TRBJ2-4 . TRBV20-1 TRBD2 CSAAGTSGRDIAKNIQYF TGCAGTGCCGCCGGGACTAGCGGGAGAGATATAGCCAAAAACATTCAGTACTTC
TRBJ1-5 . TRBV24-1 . CATSDPGAGRGNQPQHF TGTGCCACCAGTGACCCCGGGGCCGGAAGGGGCAATCAGCCCCAGCATTTT
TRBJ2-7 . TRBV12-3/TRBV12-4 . CASSLDGVPYEQYF TGTGCCAGCAGTTTGGACGGGGTTCCCTACGAGCAGTACTTC
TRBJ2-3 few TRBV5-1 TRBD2 CASSPRTSGRAGRDTQYF TGCGCCAGCAGCCCACGGACTAGCGGGAGGGCGGGTCGAGATACGCAGTATTTT
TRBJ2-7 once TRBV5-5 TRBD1 CASSLARGTGAYEQYF TGTGCCAGCAGCTTGGCCAGGGGGACAGGGGCCTACGAGCAGTACTTC
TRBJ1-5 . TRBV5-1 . CASSTVGGASQPQHF TGCGCCAGCAGCACCGTAGGGGGAGCCAGTCAGCCCCAGCATTTT
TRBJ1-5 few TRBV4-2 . CASSQEVGYRNQPQHF TGTGCCAGCAGCCAAGAAGTGGGTTATCGCAATCAGCCCCAGCATTTT
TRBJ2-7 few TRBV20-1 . CSASDVERGSYEQYF TGCAGTGCTAGCGATGTTGAAAGAGGGTCCTACGAGCAGTACTTC
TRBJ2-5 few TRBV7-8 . CASSNGRRETQYF TGTGCCAGCAGCAATGGGAGGAGGGAGACTCAGTACTTC
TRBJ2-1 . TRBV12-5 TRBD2 CASGPGTSGYNEQFF TGTGCTAGTGGCCCAGGGACTAGCGGTTACAATGAGCAGTTCTTC
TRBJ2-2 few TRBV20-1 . CSARGVAGMGTGELFF TGCAGTGCTAGAGGCGTGGCAGGGATGGGTACCGGGGAGCTGTTTTTT
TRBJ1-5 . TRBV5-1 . CASSPSETGNQPQHF TGCGCCAGCAGCCCCTCCGAAACGGGCAATCAGCCCCAGCATTTT
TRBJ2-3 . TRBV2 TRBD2 CASSHSGGSTDTQYF TGTGCCAGCAGTCATAGCGGGGGGAGCACAGATACGCAGTATTTT
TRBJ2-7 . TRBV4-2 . CASSQDLREAVLSFYERYF TGTGCCAGCAGCCAAGATCTGAGGGAGGCTGTATTGAGTTTCTACGAGCGGTACTTC
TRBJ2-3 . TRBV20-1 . CSASLFEGGGPDTQYF TGCAGTGCTAGCCTGTTTGAGGGAGGGGGCCCAGATACGCAGTATTTT
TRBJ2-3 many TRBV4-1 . CASSQDRVLRDTQYF TGCGCCAGCAGCCAAGATCGGGTTCTGAGAGATACGCAGTATTTT
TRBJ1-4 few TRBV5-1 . CASSLDIPKATNEKLFF TGCGCCAGCAGCTTGGACATCCCGAAGGCCACTAATGAAAAACTGTTTTTT
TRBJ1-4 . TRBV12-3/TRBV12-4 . CASRAATSTSEKLFF TGTGCCAGCAGAGCAGCGACCTCAACTAGTGAAAAACTGTTTTTT
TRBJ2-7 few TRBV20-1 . CSARNPLGSLGEQYF TGCAGTGCTAGGAACCCTCTAGGTAGTCTGGGCGAGCAGTACTTC
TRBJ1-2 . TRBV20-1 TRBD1 CSARDREGAMVYGYTF TGCAGTGCTAGAGATCGGGAGGGGGCTATGGTTTATGGCTACACCTTC
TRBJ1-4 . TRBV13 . CASSSTEANEKLFF TGTGCCAGCAGCTCGACAGAGGCTAATGAAAAACTGTTTTTT
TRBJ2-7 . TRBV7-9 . CASSRRDLYEQYF TGTGCCAGCAGCCGCCGGGACCTATACGAGCAGTACTTC
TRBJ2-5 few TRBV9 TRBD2 CASSPGGGAPETQYF TGTGCCAGCAGCCCTGGGGGAGGGGCGCCGGAGACCCAGTACTTC
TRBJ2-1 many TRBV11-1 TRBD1 CASTQDRGHEQFF TGTGCCAGCACCCAAGACAGGGGGCACGAGCAGTTCTTC
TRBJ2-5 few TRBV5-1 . CASSETGDQETQYF TGCGCCAGCAGCGAAACTGGCGACCAAGAGACCCAGTACTTC
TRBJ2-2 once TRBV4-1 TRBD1 CASSPRDRGTTGELFF TGCGCCAGCAGCCCCCGGGACAGGGGGACCACCGGGGAGCTGTTTTTT
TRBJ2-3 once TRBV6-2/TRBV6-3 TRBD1 CASSHRDRGPPDTQYF TGTGCCAGCAGCCACCGGGACAGGGGGCCCCCAGATACGCAGTATTTT
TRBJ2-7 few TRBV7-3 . CASSLIPGVTEQYF TGTGCCAGCAGCTTAATACCGGGAGTGACCGAGCAGTACTTC
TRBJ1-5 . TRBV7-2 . CAGSLATGSQPQHF TGTGCCGGCAGCTTAGCGACTGGTTCCCAGCCCCAGCATTTT
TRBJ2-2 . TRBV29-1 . CSPQSEGLGTGELFF TGCAGCCCACAGAGTGAGGGGTTGGGAACCGGGGAGCTGTTTTTT
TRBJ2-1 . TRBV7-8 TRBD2 CASSPKGAGGQYNEQFF TGTGCCAGCAGCCCTAAAGGGGCGGGAGGTCAATACAATGAGCAGTTCTTC
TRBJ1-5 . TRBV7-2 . CASRHQGGDNQPQHF TGTGCCAGCAGACACCAGGGTGGCGACAATCAGCCCCAGCATTTT
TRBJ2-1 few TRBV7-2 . CASSPIRGDKYNEQFF TGTGCCAGCAGCCCCATCCGCGGGGATAAGTACAATGAGCAGTTCTTC
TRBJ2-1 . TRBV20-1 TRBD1 CSAWPPGQSPSMRSYNEQFF TGCAGTGCTTGGCCACCGGGACAGTCCCCGTCCATGAGATCCTACAATGAGCAGTTCTTC
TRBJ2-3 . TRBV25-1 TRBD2 CASGGSAGGGPDTQYF TGTGCCAGCGGGGGGAGTGCGGGAGGAGGCCCAGATACGCAGTATTTT
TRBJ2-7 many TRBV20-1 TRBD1 CSAPGTGGYEQYF TGCAGTGCTCCCGGGACAGGGGGCTACGAGCAGTACTTC
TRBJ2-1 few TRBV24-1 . CATNQGPWGEQFF TGTGCCACCAACCAAGGTCCTTGGGGTGAGCAGTTCTTC
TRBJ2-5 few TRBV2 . CASMGALETQYF TGTGCCAGCATGGGCGCCCTAGAGACCCAGTACTTC
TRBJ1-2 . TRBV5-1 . CASSFRQRYGYTF TGCGCCAGCAGCTTTAGACAGCGCTATGGCTACACCTTC
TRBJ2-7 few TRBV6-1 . CASTEGQLPSYEQYF TGTGCCAGCACCGAGGGGCAGTTACCTTCCTACGAGCAGTACTTC
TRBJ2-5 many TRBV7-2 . CASSFSWDSETQYF TGTGCCAGCAGCTTTAGTTGGGATTCGGAGACCCAGTACTTC
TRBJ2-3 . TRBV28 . CASSLNSRSTDTQYF TGTGCCAGCAGTCTAAACTCCCGAAGCACAGATACGCAGTATTTT
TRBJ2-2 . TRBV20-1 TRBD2 CSAPRGWGLAGVGELFF TGCAGTGCTCCCCGTGGATGGGGACTAGCGGGAGTCGGGGAGCTGTTTTTT